Presented here are 31 T cell receptor beta chains from one specimen sequenced in a study of technical replicates of blood from a handful of donors. Repertoires were generated with immunoSEQ multiplex PCR, while TCRdb's copy carries only in-frame clones and drops some. The profile shows roughly 70,000 clones, roughly 90% of them singletons. Sequenced material: PBMCs. These receptors came from a human donor in good health. Some clones in this sample may be carry-over from other donors' samples.

The chain carries TRBV2 and TRBJ1-2; tentative D call: TRBD1 (5 bases). The germline V and J ends were trimmed by 5 bases and 2 bases, with 21 bases remaining between them. The length of the CDR3 is 17 residues. CDR1 SNHLY and CDR2 FYNNEI come from the germline V gene. The CDR3, as DNA: TGTGCCAGCAGTCCCTATACGGCAGGGAAGGGGAACTATGGCTACACCTTC. Its protein is CASSPYTAGKGNYGYTF.

This sequence joins TRBV5-1 and TRBJ2-1; TRBD2 matches at 11 bases. Unmatched junction bases numbered 6, after V lost 3 bases and J lost 7 bases. This CDR3 comprises 15 residues. Germline V gene data show CDR1 as SGHRS and CDR2 as YFSETQ. Written as DNA, the CDR3 is TGCGCCAGCAGCTCACAGACTAGCGGGATTAATGAGCAGTTCTTC. Translated: CASSSQTSGINEQFF.

V usage is TRBV5-6 and J usage is TRBJ2-6, with 9 bases aligning to TRBD1. This CDR3 is built from 17 residues. With 4 bases clipped from V and 4 bases from J, the junction kept 9 bases outside the gene matches. The germline CDR1 and CDR2 sequences are SGHDT and YYEEEE. DNA for the CDR3: TGTGCCAGCAGCGGCCGGGACAGGGTGTACGGGGCCAACGTCCTGACTTTC. Translated: CASSGRDRVYGANVLTF. The variable domain in full, with the rest retrieved from reference TRBV5-6 and TRBJ2-6, is DAGVTQSPTHLIKTRGQQVTLRCSPKSGHDTVSWYQQALGQGPQFIFQYYEEEERQRGNFPDRFSGHQFPNYSSELNVNALLLGDSALYLCASSGRDRVYGANVLTFGAGSRLTVL.

The rearrangement uses TRBV6-5 and TRBJ2-7; TRBD2 is a possible D gene (6 bases). CDR1 is MNHEY and CDR2 is SVGAGI in the germline V gene. The CDR3 has 12 residues. Trimming stripped 6 bases from V and 3 bases from J, with 9 bases between. The CDR3 region is CASSPGGYEQYF. CDR3 DNA sequence: TGTGCCAGCAGCCCCGGGGGCTACGAGCAGTACTTC.

The chain links TRBV9 to TRBJ2-6, with TRBD2 identical over 7 bases. V was pared by 0 bases and J by 0 bases, with 12 bases of the junction left unmatched. The CDR3 is made up of 20 amino acids. Germline CDR1 and CDR2: SGDLS and YYNGEE. The CDR3 here is CASSVVWEGSSSSGANVLTF. The CDR3 nucleotides are TGTGCCAGCAGCGTAGTCTGGGAGGGTTCCTCCAGCTCTGGGGCCAACGTCCTGACTTTC.

The chain combines TRBV4-3 with TRBJ2-1; D is possibly TRBD1 (8 bases). V was clipped by 5 bases and J by 6 bases, with 26 bases between them. Germline-derived CDR1 and CDR2 are LGHNA and YSLEER. This CDR3 is built from 18 residues. The CDR3 loop reads CASSVSGGAGVGRNEQFF. The CDR3 DNA follows: TGCGCCAGCAGCGTGTCAGGGGGCGCGGGGGTGGGACGCAATGAGCAGTTCTTC.

This sequence joins TRBV4-1 and TRBJ2-3; TRBD1 matches at 7 bases. The CDR3 has 14 residues. Germline V gene sequence: CDR1 MGHRA, CDR2 YSYEKL. V gave up 1 base and J gave up 8 bases; unmatched junction bases: 6. The CDR3 here is CASSQADRAGTQYF. The CDR3 DNA is TGCGCCAGCAGCCAAGCTGACAGGGCTGGTACGCAGTATTTT.

The rearrangement joins TRBV19 to TRBJ1-5; D may be TRBD1 (5 bases). The ends were cut back, 5 bases at V and 2 bases at J, with 10 bases in the middle. This CDR3 is 14 amino acids long. CDR1 and CDR2 from the germline V gene are LNHDA and SQIVND (reference sequence). The CDR3 spells CASSGTGGNQPQHF. The CDR3 coding sequence is TGTGCCAGTAGTGGGACGGGAGGCAATCAGCCCCAGCATTTT. Based on the CDR3 plus reference TRBV19 and TRBJ1-5, the full variable domain is DGGITQSPKYLFRKEGQNVTLSCEQNLNHDAMYWYRQDPGQGLRLIYYSQIVNDFQKGDIAEGYSVSREKKESFPLTVTSAQKNPTAFYLCASSGTGGNQPQHFGDGTRLSIL.

This chain joins TRBV6-5 and TRBJ1-4; the D gene is possibly TRBD1 (5 bases). Germline-derived CDR1 and CDR2 are MNHEY and SVGAGI. The CDR3 has 14 amino acids. The V gene lost 3 bases and the J gene lost 6 bases, with 11 bases spanning the gap. The CDR3 DNA sequence: TGTGCCAGCAGTTATTCCAAAGGGGATGAAAAACTGTTTTTT. It translates to CASSYSKGDEKLFF.

The chain combines TRBV19 with TRBJ1-2, with no clear D. Germline V CDR1 and CDR2: LNHDA, SQIVND (reference sequence). The V gene lost 2 bases and the J gene lost 6 bases, with 10 bases spanning the gap. The CDR3 is made up of 13 amino acids. The CDR3 nucleotides are TGTGCCAGTAGTATATCCCCAGAAAATGGCTACACCTTC. It codes for CASSISPENGYTF. Using reference TRBV19 and TRBJ1-2 for the parts outside the CDR3, the full variable domain is DGGITQSPKYLFRKEGQNVTLSCEQNLNHDAMYWYRQDPGQGLRLIYYSQIVNDFQKGDIAEGYSVSREKKESFPLTVTSAQKNPTAFYLCASSISPENGYTFGSGTRLTVV.

V and J are TRBV18 and TRBJ1-1, with 7 bases aligning to TRBD1. After removal of 3 bases from V and 0 bases from J, the junction contained 4 bases not matched to a gene. The germline V gene has CDR1 KGHSH and CDR2 LQKENI. The CDR3 extends over 15 amino acids. CDR3 in amino acids: CASSPLGTVNTEAFF. The CDR3 DNA is TGTGCCAGCTCACCTCTCGGGACAGTGAACACTGAAGCTTTCTTT.

The DNA for the CDR3 is TGTGCCAGCAGTTTCGCCACAGACTATGGCTACACCTTC. It translates to CASSFATDYGYTF. This chain joins TRBV6-5 and TRBJ1-2; no firm D call. V was clipped by 4 bases and J by 3 bases, with 9 bases between them. This CDR3 spans 13 amino acids. Germline CDR1 MNHEY, CDR2 SVGAGI.

V usage is TRBV6-6 and J usage is TRBJ2-3; 10 positions agree with TRBD1. Germline V gene data show CDR1 as MNHNY and CDR2 as SVGAGI (reference sequence). The CDR3 totals 14 residues. V dropped 6 bases and J dropped 5; count of bases not matched to a gene: 5. In DNA, the CDR3 is TGTGCCAGCAGCTGGGACAGGGGAGTAGATACGCAGTATTTT. Protein: CASSWDRGVDTQYF.

The V call is TRBV7-2, the J call TRBJ2-1, with 7 nucleotides matching TRBD1. The V segment lost 6 bases and the J segment 8 bases; nucleotides outside the gene matches: 10. The length of the CDR3 is 14 residues. Germline V gene data show CDR1 as SGHTA and CDR2 as FQGNSA. The CDR3, as DNA: TGTGCCAGCAGTTTTAGACAGGGCCCAGATGAGCAGTTCTTC. It specifies CASSFRQGPDEQFF.

This chain links TRBV19 with TRBJ2-1, with 8 bases fitting TRBD2. The CDR3 consists of 14 residues. V shed 7 bases, J shed 4 bases, and the junction held 6 bases outside the gene matches. The germline V gene has CDR1 LNHDA and CDR2 SQIVND (reference sequence). This chain's CDR3 is CASKKSGSYNEQFF. CDR3 nucleotides: TGTGCCAGTAAAAAGAGCGGGAGTTACAATGAGCAGTTCTTC.

This chain links TRBV5-1 with TRBJ2-3, with TRBD2 identical over 11 bases. There are 17 residues in the CDR3. Germline-derived CDR1 and CDR2 are SGHRS and YFSETQ. J lost 2 bases, V lost 4 bases, and 9 bases had no gene match. In nucleotides, the CDR3 is TGCGCCAGCAGCACTGGACTAGCGGGCCTCTACACAGATACGCAGTATTTT. It is translated as CASSTGLAGLYTDTQYF. Full variable domain (rest looked up from reference TRBV5-1 and TRBJ2-3): KAGVTQTPRYLIKTRGQQVTLSCSPISGHRSVSWYQQTPGQGLQFLFEYFSETQRNKGNFPGRFSGRQFSNSRSEMNVSTLELGDSALYLCASSTGLAGLYTDTQYFGPGTRLTVL.

The CDR3 loop reads CASSISGNREQFF. DNA for the CDR3: TGTGCCAGCAGCATTAGCGGGAATCGGGAGCAGTTCTTC. The chain combines TRBV7-7 with TRBJ2-1; 8 bases are a match to TRBD2. With 5 bases clipped from V and 10 bases from J, the junction kept 7 bases outside the gene matches. CDR1 SSHAT and CDR2 FNYEAQ come from the germline V gene (reference sequence). The CDR3 runs 13 residues.

This sequence joins TRBV2 and TRBJ2-1; 11 bases align to TRBD2. The CDR3 consists of 13 residues. Germline CDR1 reads SNHLY; CDR2 reads FYNNEI. The CDR3 DNA sequence: TGTGCAGAAGGGACTAGCGGCGGTGGGGAGCAGTTCTTC. Translation gives CAEGTSGGGEQFF.

This chain connects TRBV4-3 to TRBJ2-3; TRBD2 aligns across 8 bases. Looked up from germline, CDR1 is LGHNA and CDR2 is YSLEER. The ends lost 0 bases at V and 5 bases at J; junction bases unmatched: 7. The length of the CDR3 is 16 residues. The CDR3 nucleotides read TGCGCCAGCAGCCAAGAGGCCGGGGGGGCTGGAGATACGCAGTATTTT. Its translation is CASSQEAGGAGDTQYF.

The genes are TRBV29-1 and TRBJ2-7; TRBD2 matches at 7 bases. J gave up 2 bases and V 4 bases, and 5 bases lay outside the gene matches. There are 13 residues in the CDR3. The germline V gene encodes CDR1 SQVTM and CDR2 ANQGSEA. The CDR3 bases are TGCAGCGTTGTATCTAGCGGAACCTACGAGCAGTACTTC. Its protein product is CSVVSSGTYEQYF.

The chain links TRBV27 to TRBJ1-4; a possible D gene is TRBD1 (5 bases). The CDR3 has 14 amino acids. The germline gives CDR1 MNHEY, CDR2 SMNVEV (reference sequence). V dropped 3 bases and J dropped 8 bases, with 13 bases sitting between them. This CDR3 reads CASSFDSGGEKLFF. DNA of the CDR3: TGTGCCAGCAGTTTCGATTCGGGGGGAGAAAAACTGTTTTTT.

V gene TRBV7-2 combines with J gene TRBJ2-5; 9 bases agree with TRBD2. The ends lost 5 bases at V and 6 bases at J; junction bases unmatched: 10. The CDR3 contains 15 residues. The germline CDR1 and CDR2 sequences are SGHTA and FQGNSA. CDR3 region: CASSLRASGEKTQYF. The CDR3 bases are TGTGCCAGCAGCCTTCGGGCTAGCGGGGAAAAGACCCAGTACTTC.

This rearrangement joins TRBV9 to TRBJ2-3; D is possibly TRBD2 (6 bases). From germline, CDR1 is SGDLS and CDR2 YYNGEE. CDR3 size: 15 residues. The V end lost 6 bases, the J end lost 4 bases, and 18 bases lay between the germline ends. CDR3 loop: CASTTAGTRADTQYF. The DNA of the CDR3 is TGTGCCAGCACTACCGCGGGGACCCGCGCAGATACGCAGTATTTT.

The chain uses TRBV6-1 and TRBJ1-5, with D possibly TRBD1 on 6 matching bases. This CDR3 has 14 residues. Trimming left V 6 bases short and J 3 bases short, with 12 bases between. Germline CDR1 and CDR2: MNHNS and SASEGT. In nucleotides, the CDR3 is TGTGCCAGCAGCGGAGACAGGTACAATCAGCCCCAGCATTTT. Translating it yields CASSGDRYNQPQHF.

The CDR3 is CASSLVDRGLGGYTF. CDR3 bases: TGTGCCAGCAGCTTAGTGGACAGGGGGTTGGGTGGCTACACCTTC. The chain combines TRBV7-2 with TRBJ1-2, with 10 bases identical to TRBD1. The CDR3 totals 15 residues. The germline gives CDR1 SGHTA, CDR2 FQGNSA. Trimming took 1 base from V and 7 from J; bases not matched to a gene: 6.

The gene calls are TRBV9 and TRBJ2-2; no firm D call. This CDR3 region has 15 residues. V shed 4 bases and J shed 4 bases, with 14 bases lying between them. Per the germline V gene, CDR1 is SGDLS and CDR2 is YYNGEE. For the CDR3, the DNA is TGTGCCAGCAGCCCGACGAGGAGACCCACCGGGGAGCTGTTTTTT. This sequence encodes CASSPTRRPTGELFF.

The genes are TRBV7-2 and TRBJ1-3; possible D gene TRBD1, 6 bases. Trimming left V 3 bases short and J 4 bases short, with 10 bases between. The length of the CDR3 is 14 residues. CDR1 and CDR2 from the germline V gene are SGHTA and FQGNSA. The CDR3 nucleotides read TGTGCCAGCAGCTTCTGGACAGAGGGAAACACCATATATTTT. Residues: CASSFWTEGNTIYF.

The V and J genes are TRBV5-6 and TRBJ2-7; D is undetermined. CDR3 size: 14 residues. In germline, CDR1 is SGHDT, CDR2 YYEEEE. V lost 1 base and J 0 bases, leaving 8 bases between the germline ends. CDR3 protein: CASSLPHSSYEQYF. In nucleotides, the CDR3 is TGTGCCAGCAGCTTGCCGCACAGCTCCTACGAGCAGTACTTC.

This chain uses TRBV25-1 with TRBJ2-1; TRBD2 matches at 9 bases. Per the germline V gene, CDR1 is MGHDK and CDR2 is SYGVNS. This CDR3 has 15 amino acids. The V segment lost 2 bases and the J segment 8 bases; nucleotides outside the gene matches: 7. CDR3 amino acids: CASSEAGGAGDEQFF. For the CDR3, the DNA is TGTGCCAGCAGTGAAGCGGGGGGGGCGGGGGATGAGCAGTTCTTC.

The rearrangement links TRBV2 to TRBJ2-7, with 12 bases lining up with TRBD2. CDR1 SNHLY and CDR2 FYNNEI come from the germline V gene. The CDR3 spans 14 residues. The trim removed 8 bases at V and 7 bases at J, leaving 9 bases unmatched. The chain's CDR3 is CASGGLAGWNEQYF. The CDR3 coding sequence is TGTGCCAGCGGCGGACTAGCGGGATGGAATGAGCAGTACTTC.

The chain employs TRBV30 and TRBJ1-1; weak D call: TRBD1 (5 bases). V lost 2 bases and J 4 bases, leaving 11 bases between the germline ends. The CDR3 loop spans 13 amino acids. Germline V gene sequence: CDR1 GTSNPN, CDR2 SVGIG (reference sequence). The CDR3 DNA reads TGTGCCTGGAGTAGGGGAGGTGGCACTGAAGCTTTCTTT. Its protein is CAWSRGGGTEAFF.